One and the same sample provided the 20 T cell receptor beta chains below, sequenced in a study of pediatric ulcerative colitis. TCRdb keeps only in-frame clones here, not all; method: immunoSEQ multiplex PCR. Altogether some 15,000 clones are present, about 80% being singletons, with the ten largest covering approximately 8%. During colonoscopy, one to two rectal pinch biopsies were collected. What was sequenced was gut tissue. The receptors were gathered from a boy aged 5-17 years who was a control in a study of pediatric ulcerative colitis.

V and J are TRBV12-5 and TRBJ2-5; 10 nucleotides match TRBD2. J gave up 5 bases and V 5 bases, and 2 bases lay outside the gene matches. The CDR3 totals 13 residues. The germline gives CDR1 LGHNT, CDR2 FRNRAP. The DNA of the CDR3 is TGTGCTAGTGGTAGTAGCGGGGGGGAGACCCAGTACTTC. Translating it yields CASGSSGGETQYF.

This chain links TRBV6-1 with TRBJ1-6, with D perhaps TRBD1 (5 bases). Trimming removed 6 bases from V and 7 bases from J, with 13 bases in between. The V gene's germline CDR1 is MNHNS and CDR2 SASEGT. The CDR3 runs 14 residues. Written as DNA, the CDR3 is TGTGCCAGCAGAGTCTCGGGGGGAAATTCACCCCTCCACTTT. Translating it yields CASRVSGGNSPLHF.

This rearrangement joins TRBV6-5 to TRBJ2-2; 7 nucleotides agree with TRBD1. With V trimmed by 11 bases and J by 3 bases, 3 bases remained unmatched. Germline CDR1 MNHEY, CDR2 SVGAGI. The CDR3 loop spans 12 amino acids. Here the CDR3 DNA reads TGTGCCTCTACAGGGGACACCGGGGAGCTGTTTTTT. This encodes CASTGDTGELFF.

This sequence joins TRBV7-2 and TRBJ2-7; 8 bases are a match to TRBD2. Germline lookup yields CDR1 SGHTA and CDR2 FQGNSA. J was trimmed by 3 bases and V by 5 bases; bases with no gene match: 3. CDR3 length: 13 amino acids. This CDR3 is CASSPGTSYEQYF. The CDR3 DNA is TGTGCCAGCAGCCCCGGGACTAGCTACGAGCAGTACTTC. The entire variable domain, with the rest obtained from reference TRBV7-2 and TRBJ2-7, is as follows: GAGVSQSPSNKVTEKGKDVELRCDPISGHTALYWYRQSLGQGLEFLIYFQGNSAPDKSGLPSDRFSAERTGGSVSTLTIQRTQQEDSAVYLCASSPGTSYEQYFGPGTRLTVT.

The chain uses TRBV5-1 and TRBJ1-1; D perhaps matches TRBD1 (6 bases). V was cut by 4 bases and J by 5 bases, with 9 bases left in between. CDR3 size: 12 residues. The germline V gene encodes CDR1 SGHRS and CDR2 YFSETQ. The CDR3 protein is CASSLTGTEAFF. The CDR3 DNA reads as TGCGCCAGCAGCCTCACAGGGACTGAAGCTTTCTTT.

This chain joins TRBV2 and TRBJ2-2; 9 nucleotides agree with TRBD2. The germline V gene has CDR1 SNHLY and CDR2 FYNNEI. The V gene end was trimmed by 8 bases and the J gene end by 9 bases; junction bases not matched to a gene: 13. The CDR3 has 15 residues. The CDR3 here is CASGSSGGFRRELFF. The DNA of the CDR3 is TGTGCCAGCGGGAGTAGCGGGGGTTTCAGGCGGGAGCTGTTTTTT. Full variable domain (missing parts from reference TRBV2 and TRBJ2-2): EPEVTQTPSHQVTQMGQEVILRCVPISNHLYFYWYRQILGQKVEFLVSFYNNEISEKSEIFDDQFSVERPDGSNFTLKIRSTKLEDSAMYFCASGSSGGFRRELFFGEGSRLTVL.

J is TRBJ2-2 and V is TRBV7-3; the D gene is possibly TRBD1 (7 bases). The CDR3 length is 16 residues. Germline lookup yields CDR1 SGHTA and CDR2 FQGTGA. Trimming cost V 6 bases and J 7 bases, with 21 bases left between them. CDR3 DNA sequence: TGTGCCAGCAGAGTTGGCGGGACAGTGGACGGCGGGGAGCTGTTTTTT. Translating it yields CASRVGGTVDGGELFF. Full variable domain (remainder filled in from reference TRBV7-3 and TRBJ2-2): GAGVSQTPSNKVTEKGKYVELRCDPISGHTALYWYRQSLGQGPEFLIYFQGTGAADDSGLPNDRFFAVRPEGSVSTLKIQRTERGDSAVYLCASRVGGTVDGGELFFGEGSRLTVL.

The J gene is TRBJ2-1, the V gene TRBV14, with D tentatively TRBD1 or TRBD2 (5 bases each). V lost 5 bases and J lost 4, with 12 bases in between. This CDR3 spans 14 amino acids. Germline loops: CDR1 SGHDN, CDR2 FVKESK. The CDR3 loop is CASSTTGTYNEQFF. The CDR3 DNA sequence: TGTGCCAGCAGCACAACGGGGACGTACAATGAGCAGTTCTTC.

This rearrangement joins TRBV29-1 to TRBJ1-1; D not certain. Germline values: CDR1 SQVTM, CDR2 ANQGSEA. The CDR3 covers 12 residues. Trimming left V 7 bases short and J 4 bases short, with 13 bases between. The CDR3 spells CSDRPWATEAFF. The CDR3 DNA reads TGCAGCGACCGACCCTGGGCCACTGAAGCTTTCTTT.

The chain recombines TRBV19 with TRBJ2-2; D is ambiguous. The ends were cut back, 1 base at V and 1 base at J, with 10 bases in the middle. The CDR3 extends over 16 amino acids. The V gene's germline CDR1 is LNHDA and CDR2 SQIVND (reference sequence). The CDR3, as DNA: TGTGCCAGTAGTATAGTCCCACCCTTGAACACCGGGGAGCTGTTTTTT. It specifies CASSIVPPLNTGELFF.

In regard to this clone: Additional DNA sequences in this sample encode the identical CDR3. J is TRBJ2-2 and V is TRBV6-4, with D uncertain. Trimming pared 2 bases from V and 4 bases from J, leaving 5 bases between. Germline lookup yields CDR1 MRHNA and CDR2 SNTAGT. This CDR3 spans 13 amino acids. The CDR3 sequence: CASSDRATGELFF. CDR3 bases: TGTGCCAGCAGTGACAGAGCCACCGGGGAGCTGTTTTTT.

The rearrangement uses TRBV15 and TRBJ1-2; D call uncertain. This CDR3 has 16 residues. The V gene's germline CDR1 is LNHNV and CDR2 YYDKDF (reference sequence). With 0 bases removed from V and 4 bases from J, the gap between germline ends came to 15 bases. The CDR3 protein is CATSRDRGDTGYGYTF. The DNA of the CDR3 is TGTGCCACCAGCAGAGATCGAGGAGACACTGGCTATGGCTACACCTTC. The entire variable domain, with the rest obtained from reference TRBV15 and TRBJ1-2, is as follows: DAMVIQNPRYQVTQFGKPVTLSCSQTLNHNVMYWYQQKSSQAPKLLFHYYDKDFNNEADTPDNFQSRRPNTSFCFLDIRSPGLGDTAMYLCATSRDRGDTGYGYTFGSGTRLTVV.

The chain carries TRBV7-9 and TRBJ2-1; 8 nucleotides agree with TRBD1. The germline gives CDR1 SEHNR, CDR2 FQNEAQ (reference sequence). The CDR3 consists of 14 residues. V dropped 8 bases and J dropped 2; count of bases not matched to a gene: 5. The CDR3 reads CASGGQGPYNEQFF. CDR3 coding DNA: TGTGCCAGCGGAGGACAGGGACCCTACAATGAGCAGTTCTTC.

V gene TRBV15 combines with J gene TRBJ2-4; D not resolved. The CDR3 totals 14 residues. CDR1 and CDR2 (germline): LNHNV, YYDKDF (reference sequence). Trimming pared 0 bases from V and 6 bases from J, leaving 9 bases between. The CDR3 DNA sequence: TGTGCCACCAGCAGAGATAGTGGTTCAAACATTCAGTACTTC. Translation gives CATSRDSGSNIQYF.

The genes are TRBV19 and TRBJ1-1; 9 nucleotides agree with TRBD1. CDR3 size: 15 residues. V lost 4 bases to trimming and J lost 1 base; unmatched junction nucleotides: 4. Looked up from germline, CDR1 is LNHDA and CDR2 is SQIVND (reference sequence). The CDR3, as DNA: TGTGCCAGTAGTACGTCGGGACAGGGGAACACTGAAGCTTTCTTT. This gives the protein CASSTSGQGNTEAFF. The full variable domain, its missing parts supplied by reference TRBV19 and TRBJ1-1, is DGGITQSPKYLFRKEGQNVTLSCEQNLNHDAMYWYRQDPGQGLRLIYYSQIVNDFQKGDIAEGYSVSREKKESFPLTVTSAQKNPTAFYLCASSTSGQGNTEAFFGQGTRLTVV.

This sequence joins TRBV10-3 and TRBJ1-2, with D perhaps matching TRBD1 (6 bases). The germline V gene has CDR1 ENHRY and CDR2 SYGVKD. This CDR3 spans 15 amino acids. Trimming shortened V by 7 bases and J by 0 bases, and 15 bases separated the two germline ends. CDR3: CAITDQTGTNYGYTF. CDR3 in DNA: TGTGCCATCACGGATCAGACAGGCACTAACTATGGCTACACCTTC.

The gene calls are TRBV7-2 and TRBJ2-1, with 7 bases that match TRBD2. The V gene's germline CDR1 is SGHTA and CDR2 FQGNSA. CDR3 size: 19 residues. V trimming: 2 bases; J trimming: 8 bases; junction bases outside the gene matches: 21. Here the CDR3 DNA reads TGTGCCAGCAGCTTAACCCTATTATCCGTGGGAGGGCCTGAGCATGAGCAGTTCTTC. This gives the protein CASSLTLLSVGGPEHEQFF.

The chain uses TRBV29-1 and TRBJ1-1, with D possibly being TRBD1 (5 bases). The V gene lost 6 bases and the J gene lost 0 bases, with 20 bases spanning the gap. The CDR3 extends over 16 amino acids. CDR1 and CDR2 (germline): SQVTM, ANQGSEA. The CDR3 nucleotides read TGCAGCGTGGCTGGGGGAGCCCGGATCATGAACACTGAAGCTTTCTTT. Its protein product is CSVAGGARIMNTEAFF.

The chain combines TRBV5-4 with TRBJ1-1, with D perhaps matching TRBD1 (5 bases). Germline V lookup: CDR1 SGHNT, CDR2 YYREEE (reference sequence). The length of the CDR3 is 13 residues. The ends were cut back, 3 bases at V and 3 bases at J, with 9 bases in the middle. The CDR3 nucleotides are TGTGCCAGCAGCTGGGGCAGGGACACTGAAGCTTTCTTT. It specifies CASSWGRDTEAFF.

CDR3 region: CATRTGENSPLHF. The CDR3 nucleotides read TGTGCCACCAGGACAGGGGAAAATTCACCCCTCCACTTT. V gene TRBV10-3 combines with J gene TRBJ1-6; 9 bases are shared with TRBD1. This CDR3 has 13 amino acids. The V segment lost 10 bases and the J segment 7 bases; nucleotides outside the gene matches: 5. Germline V CDR1 and CDR2: ENHRY, SYGVKD.